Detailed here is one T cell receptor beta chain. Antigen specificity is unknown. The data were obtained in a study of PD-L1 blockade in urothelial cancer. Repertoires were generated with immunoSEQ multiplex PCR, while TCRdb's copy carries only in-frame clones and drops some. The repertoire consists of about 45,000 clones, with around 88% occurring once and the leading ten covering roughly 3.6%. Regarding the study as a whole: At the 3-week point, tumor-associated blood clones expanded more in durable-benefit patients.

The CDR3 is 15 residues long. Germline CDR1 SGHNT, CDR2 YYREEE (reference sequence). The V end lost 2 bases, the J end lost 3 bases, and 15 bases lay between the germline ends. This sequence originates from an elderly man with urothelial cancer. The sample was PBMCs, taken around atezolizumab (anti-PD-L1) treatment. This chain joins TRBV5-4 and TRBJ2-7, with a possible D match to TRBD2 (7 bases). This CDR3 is CASSFGEGGGYEQYF. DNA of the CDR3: TGTGCCAGCAGCTTTGGGGAGGGGGGTGGCTACGAGCAGTACTTC.